This TCR beta chain appears in the sequencing data of a study of T cells in Graves' hyperthyroidism and ophthalmopathy. TCR beta CDR3 regions were amplified from RNA. A set of HTBI primers served as the primers for a first-round RT-PCR of the TCR CDR3. TCRdb reprocessed the multiplex PCR reads with MiXCR, giving one entry per CDR3 protein. The sample includes roughly 500,000 distinct CDR3 sequences, roughly 46% of them seen just once. Points from the study as a whole: It was a median around 6 months before onset that the model predicted ophthalmopathy. Blood also showed most of the thyroid clonotypes that were expanded above 0.001. Stable hyperthyroidism was separated from ophthalmopathy by a model based on 13 V-J features.

Trimming took off 2 bases at V and 5 bases at J, with 7 bases between the two ends. This CDR3 spans 12 amino acids. Germline lookup yields CDR1 MGHRA and CDR2 YSYEKL. This clonotype occurred many times. Its cognate antigen is unknown. Clinical symptoms, serum thyroxine and TRAb, thyroid ultrasound and orbital computed tomography were used for the diagnoses. The rearrangement links TRBV4-1 to TRBJ2-7, with a weak D call TRBD1 (5 bases). This receptor was obtained from an adult woman with Graves' disease, either hyperthyroidism or ophthalmopathy (not recorded which). The material sequenced was peripheral blood or thyroid tissue (not recorded which). The CDR3 loop is CASSQLRDEQYF. In DNA form, the CDR3 reads TGCGCCAGCAGCCAACTCAGGGACGAGCAGTACTTC.